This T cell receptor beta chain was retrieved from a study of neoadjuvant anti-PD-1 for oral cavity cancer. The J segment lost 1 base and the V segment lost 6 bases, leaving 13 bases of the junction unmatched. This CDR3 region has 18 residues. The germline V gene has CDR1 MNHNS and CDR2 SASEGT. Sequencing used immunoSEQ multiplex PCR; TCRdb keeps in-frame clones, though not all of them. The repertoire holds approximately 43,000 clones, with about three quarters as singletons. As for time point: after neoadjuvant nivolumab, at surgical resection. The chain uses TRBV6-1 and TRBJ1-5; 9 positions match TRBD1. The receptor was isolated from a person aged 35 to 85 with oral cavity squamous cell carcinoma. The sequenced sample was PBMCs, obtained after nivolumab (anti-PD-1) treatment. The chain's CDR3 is CASREKMGQGISNQPQHF. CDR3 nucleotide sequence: TGTGCCAGCAGGGAAAAGATGGGACAGGGAATCAGCAATCAGCCCCAGCATTTT.